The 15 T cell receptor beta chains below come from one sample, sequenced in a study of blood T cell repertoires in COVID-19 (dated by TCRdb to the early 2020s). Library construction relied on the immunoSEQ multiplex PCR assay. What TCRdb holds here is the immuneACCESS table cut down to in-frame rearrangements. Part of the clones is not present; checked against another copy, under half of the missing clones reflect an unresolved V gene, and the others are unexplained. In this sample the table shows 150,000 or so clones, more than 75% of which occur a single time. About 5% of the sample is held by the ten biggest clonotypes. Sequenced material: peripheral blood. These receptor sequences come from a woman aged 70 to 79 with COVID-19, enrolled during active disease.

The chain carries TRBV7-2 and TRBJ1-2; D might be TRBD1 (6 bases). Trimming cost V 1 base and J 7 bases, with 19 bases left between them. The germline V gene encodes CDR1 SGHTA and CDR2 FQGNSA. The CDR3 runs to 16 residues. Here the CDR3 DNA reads TGTGCCAGCAGCTTAGGAAACCCGGGGGCGGGAGGTGGCTACACCTTC. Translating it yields CASSLGNPGAGGGYTF.

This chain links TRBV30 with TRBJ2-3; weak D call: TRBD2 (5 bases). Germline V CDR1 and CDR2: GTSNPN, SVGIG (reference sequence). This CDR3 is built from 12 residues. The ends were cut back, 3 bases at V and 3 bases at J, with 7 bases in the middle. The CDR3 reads CAWSGGTDTQYF. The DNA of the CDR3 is TGTGCCTGGAGCGGCGGGACAGATACGCAGTATTTT.

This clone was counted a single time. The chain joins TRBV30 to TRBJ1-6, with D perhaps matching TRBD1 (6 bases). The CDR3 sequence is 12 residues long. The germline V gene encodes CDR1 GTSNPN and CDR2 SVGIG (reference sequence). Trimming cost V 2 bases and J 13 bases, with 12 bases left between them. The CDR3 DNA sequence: TGTGCCTGGAGTCTACAGGGAAAGCCCCTCCACTTT. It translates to CAWSLQGKPLHF.

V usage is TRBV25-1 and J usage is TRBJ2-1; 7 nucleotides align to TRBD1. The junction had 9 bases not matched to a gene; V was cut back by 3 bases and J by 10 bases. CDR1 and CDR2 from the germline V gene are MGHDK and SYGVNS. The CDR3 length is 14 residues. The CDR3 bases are TGTGCCAGCAGTGATGGACAGGCCCCAGGGGAGCAGTTCTTC. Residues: CASSDGQAPGEQFF.

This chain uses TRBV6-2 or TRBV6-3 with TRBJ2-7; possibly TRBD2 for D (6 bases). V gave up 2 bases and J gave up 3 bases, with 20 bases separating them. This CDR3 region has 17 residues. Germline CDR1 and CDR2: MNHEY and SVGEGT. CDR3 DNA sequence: TGTGCCAGCAGTTACGCGATCGGGGAGGCCGCCTACTACGAGCAGTACTTC. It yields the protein CASSYAIGEAAYYEQYF.

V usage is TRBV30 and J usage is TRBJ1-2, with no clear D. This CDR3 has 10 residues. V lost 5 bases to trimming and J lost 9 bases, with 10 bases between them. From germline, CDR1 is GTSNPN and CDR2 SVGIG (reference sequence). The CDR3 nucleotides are TGTGCCTGGGCCCCCCCCAGCTACACCTTC. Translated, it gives CAWAPPSYTF.

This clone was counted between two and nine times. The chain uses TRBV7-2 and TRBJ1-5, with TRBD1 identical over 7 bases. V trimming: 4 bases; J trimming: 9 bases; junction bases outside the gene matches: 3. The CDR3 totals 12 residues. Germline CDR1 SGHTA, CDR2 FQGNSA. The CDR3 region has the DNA TGTGCCAGCAGCTCCCCAGGGGGGCCCCAGCATTTT. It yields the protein CASSSPGGPQHF.

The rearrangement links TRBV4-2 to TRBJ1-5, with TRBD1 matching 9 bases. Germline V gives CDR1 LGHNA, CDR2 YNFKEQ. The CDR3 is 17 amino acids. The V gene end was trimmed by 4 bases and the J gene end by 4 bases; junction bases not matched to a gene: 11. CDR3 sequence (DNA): TGTGCCAGCAGCCTCAAACTAGGGGGACAGGGTAATCAGCCCCAGCATTTT. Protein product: CASSLKLGGQGNQPQHF.

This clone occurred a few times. The CDR3 is CATSDSAGVETQYF. The CDR3 region has the DNA TGTGCCACCAGTGATTCGGCCGGGGTAGAGACCCAGTACTTC. V gene TRBV24-1 combines with J gene TRBJ2-5; perhaps TRBD2 as D (5 bases). The CDR3 is 14 amino acids. CDR1 and CDR2 (germline): KGHDR, SFDVKD. V was pared by 2 bases and J by 4 bases, with 10 bases between.

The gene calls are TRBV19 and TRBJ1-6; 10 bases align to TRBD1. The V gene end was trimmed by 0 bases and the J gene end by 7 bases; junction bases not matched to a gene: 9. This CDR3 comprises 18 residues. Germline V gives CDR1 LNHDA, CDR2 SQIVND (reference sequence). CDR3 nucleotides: TGTGCCAGTAGTATAGATGCCCCCTCGACAGGGGGCAATTCACCCCTCCACTTT. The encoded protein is CASSIDAPSTGGNSPLHF.

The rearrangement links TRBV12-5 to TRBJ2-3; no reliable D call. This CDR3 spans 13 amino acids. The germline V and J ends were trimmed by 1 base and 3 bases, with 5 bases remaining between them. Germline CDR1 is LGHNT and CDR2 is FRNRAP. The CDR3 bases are TGTGCTAGTGGTTTGGCGTCTACAGATACGCAGTATTTT. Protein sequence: CASGLASTDTQYF.

The CDR3 is CASSWAGTGRDGSGNTIYF. CDR3 sequence (DNA): TGCGCCAGCAGCTGGGCCGGGACAGGGCGGGACGGCTCTGGAAACACCATATATTTT. The chain has TRBV5-1 and TRBJ1-3; 9 bases agree with TRBD1. Germline V gives CDR1 SGHRS, CDR2 YFSETQ. V shed 3 bases and J 0 bases; nucleotides not matched to a gene: 13. The CDR3 spans 19 residues.

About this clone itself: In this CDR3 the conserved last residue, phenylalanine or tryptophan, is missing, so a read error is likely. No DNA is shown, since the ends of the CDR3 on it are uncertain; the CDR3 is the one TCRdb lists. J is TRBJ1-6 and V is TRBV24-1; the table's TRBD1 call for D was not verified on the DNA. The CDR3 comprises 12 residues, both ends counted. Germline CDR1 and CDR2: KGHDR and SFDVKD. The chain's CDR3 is CATSEQRTGNPP.

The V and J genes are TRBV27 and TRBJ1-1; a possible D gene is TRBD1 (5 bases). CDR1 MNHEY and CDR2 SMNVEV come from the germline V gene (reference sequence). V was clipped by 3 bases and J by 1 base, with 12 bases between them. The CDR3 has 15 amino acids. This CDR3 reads CASSFRRGGNTEAFF. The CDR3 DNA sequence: TGTGCCAGCAGTTTTCGACGGGGGGGGAACACTGAAGCTTTCTTT.

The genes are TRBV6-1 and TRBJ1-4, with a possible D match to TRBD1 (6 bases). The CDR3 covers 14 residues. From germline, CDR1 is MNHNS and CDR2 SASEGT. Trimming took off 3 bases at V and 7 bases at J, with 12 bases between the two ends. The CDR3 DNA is TGTGCCAGCAGTGAGAGGACAGTAGCTGAAAAACTGTTTTTT. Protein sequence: CASSERTVAEKLFF.